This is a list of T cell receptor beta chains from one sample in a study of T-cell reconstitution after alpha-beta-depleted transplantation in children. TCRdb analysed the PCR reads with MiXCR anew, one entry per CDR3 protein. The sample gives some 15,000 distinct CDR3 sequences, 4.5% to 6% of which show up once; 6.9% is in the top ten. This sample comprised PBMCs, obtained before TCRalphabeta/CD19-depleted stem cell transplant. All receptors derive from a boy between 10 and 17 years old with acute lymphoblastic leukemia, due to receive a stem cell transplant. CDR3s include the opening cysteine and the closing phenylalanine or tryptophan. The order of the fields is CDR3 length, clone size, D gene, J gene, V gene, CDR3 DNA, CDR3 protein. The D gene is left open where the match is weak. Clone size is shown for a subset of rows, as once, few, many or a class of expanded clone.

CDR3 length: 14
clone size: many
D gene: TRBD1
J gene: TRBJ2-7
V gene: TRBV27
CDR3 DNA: TGTGCCAGCAGTTTATCCTGGGACAGCTACGAGCAGTACTTC
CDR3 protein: CASSLSWDSYEQYF

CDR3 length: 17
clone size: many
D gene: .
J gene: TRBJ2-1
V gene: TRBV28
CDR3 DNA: TGTGCCAGCAGTTTTAGCTGGGGATGGTACCTCACCAATGAGCAGTTCTTC
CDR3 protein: CASSFSWGWYLTNEQFF

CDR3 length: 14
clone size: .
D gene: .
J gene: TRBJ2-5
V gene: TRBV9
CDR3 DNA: TGTGCCAGCAGCGTAGGCAACTTCCAAGAGACCCAGTACTTC
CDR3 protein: CASSVGNFQETQYF

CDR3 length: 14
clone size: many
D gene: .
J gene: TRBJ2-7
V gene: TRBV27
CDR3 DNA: TGTGCCAGCAGTTTAGGATGGAGCTCCTACGAGCAGTACTTC
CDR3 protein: CASSLGWSSYEQYF

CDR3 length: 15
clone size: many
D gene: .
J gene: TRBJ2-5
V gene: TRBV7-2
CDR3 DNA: TGTGCCAGCAGCCCCCTAGTGGGGGGGCGGGAGACCCAGTACTTC
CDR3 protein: CASSPLVGGRETQYF

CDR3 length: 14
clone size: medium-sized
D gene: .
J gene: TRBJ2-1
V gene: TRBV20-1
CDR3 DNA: TGCAGTGCCCCCAGCGGCCAAAAGTCCCATGAGCAGTTCTTC
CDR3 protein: CSAPSGQKSHEQFF

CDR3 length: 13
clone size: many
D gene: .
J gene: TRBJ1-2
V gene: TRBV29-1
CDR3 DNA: TGCAGCGTCCCCTTGGGGTCGGGGTATGGCTACACCTTC
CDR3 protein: CSVPLGSGYGYTF

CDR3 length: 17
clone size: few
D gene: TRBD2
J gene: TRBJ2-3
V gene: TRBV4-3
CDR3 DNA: TGCGCCAGCAGCCAAGTACCGGGGGGGGGGCGCACAGATACGCAGTATTTT
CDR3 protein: CASSQVPGGGRTDTQYF

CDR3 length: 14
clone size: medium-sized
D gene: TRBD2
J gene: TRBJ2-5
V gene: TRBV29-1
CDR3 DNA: TGCAGCGTGGGAACTAGCGGGGGACAAGAGACCCAGTACTTC
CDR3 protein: CSVGTSGGQETQYF

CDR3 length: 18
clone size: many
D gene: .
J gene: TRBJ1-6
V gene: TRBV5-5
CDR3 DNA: TGTGCCAGCAGACCTCAGGGCAACCAGGGGTCCTATAATTCACCCCTCCACTTT
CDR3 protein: CASRPQGNQGSYNSPLHF

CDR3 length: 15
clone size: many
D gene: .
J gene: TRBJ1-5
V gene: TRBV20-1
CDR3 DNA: TGCAGTGCTGGGGCCGTCGGGTCGGAGAATCAGCCCCAGCATTTT
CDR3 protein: CSAGAVGSENQPQHF

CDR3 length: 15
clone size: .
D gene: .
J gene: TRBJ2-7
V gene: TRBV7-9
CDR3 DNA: TGTGCCAGCAGCCCAGGTTGGCAGGACACCTACGAGCAGTACTTC
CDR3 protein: CASSPGWQDTYEQYF

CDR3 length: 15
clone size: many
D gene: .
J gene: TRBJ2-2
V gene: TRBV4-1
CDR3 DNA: TGCGCCAGCAGCCTACTCTACGGCAACACCGGGGAGCTGTTTTTT
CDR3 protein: CASSLLYGNTGELFF

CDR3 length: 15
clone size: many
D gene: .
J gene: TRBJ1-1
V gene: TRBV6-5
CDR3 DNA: TGTGCCAGCAAATCGCCTGGGACATCGGACACTGAAGCTTTCTTT
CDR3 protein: CASKSPGTSDTEAFF

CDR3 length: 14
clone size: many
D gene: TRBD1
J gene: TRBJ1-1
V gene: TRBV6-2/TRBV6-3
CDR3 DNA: TGTGCCAGCAGTTACTCGGACAGGGGATTCGAAGCTTTCTTT
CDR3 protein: CASSYSDRGFEAFF

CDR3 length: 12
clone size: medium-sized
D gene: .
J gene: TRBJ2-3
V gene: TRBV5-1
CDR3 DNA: TGCGCCAGCAGCTTACAGGAGGATACGCAGTATTTT
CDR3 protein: CASSLQEDTQYF

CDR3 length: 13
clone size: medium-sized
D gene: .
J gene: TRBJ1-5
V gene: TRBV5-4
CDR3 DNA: TGTGCCAGCAGCTTGTCCTTGAATCAGCCCCAGCATTTT
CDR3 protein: CASSLSLNQPQHF

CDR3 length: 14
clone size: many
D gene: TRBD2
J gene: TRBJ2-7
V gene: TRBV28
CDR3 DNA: TGTGCCAGCAGTTTCTGGCGGGAGGTTTACGAGCAGTACTTC
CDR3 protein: CASSFWREVYEQYF

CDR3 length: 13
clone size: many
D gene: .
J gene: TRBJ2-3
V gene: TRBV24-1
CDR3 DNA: TGTGCCACCAGTGTGCCTAACACAGATACGCAGTATTTT
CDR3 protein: CATSVPNTDTQYF

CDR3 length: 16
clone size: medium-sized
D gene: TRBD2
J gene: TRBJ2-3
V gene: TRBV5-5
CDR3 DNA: TGTGCCAGCAGCTCTTCGACTAGCGGGTCCACAGATACGCAGTATTTT
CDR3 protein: CASSSSTSGSTDTQYF

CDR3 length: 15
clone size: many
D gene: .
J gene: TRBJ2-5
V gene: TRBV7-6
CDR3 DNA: TGTGCCAGCAGCTTTACTCGCGGCAACCAAGAGACCCAGTACTTC
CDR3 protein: CASSFTRGNQETQYF

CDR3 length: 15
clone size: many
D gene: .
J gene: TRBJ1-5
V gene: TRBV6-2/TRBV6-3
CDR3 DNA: TGTGCCAGCAGCCCCATGGGCGGCTCCAATCAGCCCCAGCATTTT
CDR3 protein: CASSPMGGSNQPQHF

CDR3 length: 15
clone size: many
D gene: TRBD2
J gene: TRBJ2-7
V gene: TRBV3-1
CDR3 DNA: TGTGCCAGCAGCCCCTATCCGCTAGCGGGGTTCGAGCAGTACTTC
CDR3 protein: CASSPYPLAGFEQYF

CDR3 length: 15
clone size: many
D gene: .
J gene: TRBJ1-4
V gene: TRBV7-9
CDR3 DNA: TGTGCCAGCAGCTCCACCCGTCGGCCTAATGAAAAACTGTTTTTT
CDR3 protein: CASSSTRRPNEKLFF

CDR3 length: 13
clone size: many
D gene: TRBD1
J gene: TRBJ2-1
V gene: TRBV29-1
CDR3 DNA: TGCAGCGGTGGACAGGGGGACTACAATGAGCAGTTCTTC
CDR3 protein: CSGGQGDYNEQFF

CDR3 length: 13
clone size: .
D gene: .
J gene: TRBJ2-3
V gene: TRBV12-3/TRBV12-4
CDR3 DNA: TGTGCCAGCAGTTCCTCCTATACAGATACGCAGTATTTT
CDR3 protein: CASSSSYTDTQYF

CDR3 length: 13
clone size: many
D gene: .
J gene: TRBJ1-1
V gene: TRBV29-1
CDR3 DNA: TGCAGCGTTGAAGTTCTGGGGGGCACTGAAGCTTTCTTT
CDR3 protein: CSVEVLGGTEAFF

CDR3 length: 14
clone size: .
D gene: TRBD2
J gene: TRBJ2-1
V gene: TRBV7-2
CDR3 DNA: TGTGCTAGCAGCTTAGTGGTACTAGCGGGTGAGCAGTTCTTC
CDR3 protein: CASSLVVLAGEQFF

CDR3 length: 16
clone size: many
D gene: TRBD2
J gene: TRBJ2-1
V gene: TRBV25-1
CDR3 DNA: TGTGCCAGCAGTGACTTACGGGGGGGCCAAGGGAATGAGCAGTTCTTC
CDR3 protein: CASSDLRGGQGNEQFF

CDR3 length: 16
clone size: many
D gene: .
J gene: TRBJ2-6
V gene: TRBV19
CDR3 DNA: TGTGCCAGTAGTATAATCCGTCGCTCTGGGGCCAACGTCCTGACTTTC
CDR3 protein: CASSIIRRSGANVLTF

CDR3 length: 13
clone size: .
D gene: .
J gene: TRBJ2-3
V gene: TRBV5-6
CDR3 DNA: TGTGCCAGCAGCTTGGCCGGTCCAGATACGCAGTATTTT
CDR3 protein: CASSLAGPDTQYF

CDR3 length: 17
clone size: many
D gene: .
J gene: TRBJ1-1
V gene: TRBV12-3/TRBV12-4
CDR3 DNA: TGTGCCAGCAGTTTAAATCTCGGTGGAGCCCTGAACACTGAAGCTTTCTTT
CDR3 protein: CASSLNLGGALNTEAFF

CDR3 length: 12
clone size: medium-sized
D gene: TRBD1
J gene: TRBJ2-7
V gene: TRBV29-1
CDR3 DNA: TGCAGCGTTGTGCAGGGGGTAAACGAGCAGTACTTC
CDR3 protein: CSVVQGVNEQYF

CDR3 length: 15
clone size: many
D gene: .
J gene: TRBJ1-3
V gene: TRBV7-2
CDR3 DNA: TGTGCCAGCAGCTTTGGCAGCTCCTCTGGAAACACCATATATTTT
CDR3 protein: CASSFGSSSGNTIYF

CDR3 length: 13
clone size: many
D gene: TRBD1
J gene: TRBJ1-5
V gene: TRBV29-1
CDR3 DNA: TGCAGCATTGGACAGGGGATGGGACAGCCCCAGCATTTT
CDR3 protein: CSIGQGMGQPQHF

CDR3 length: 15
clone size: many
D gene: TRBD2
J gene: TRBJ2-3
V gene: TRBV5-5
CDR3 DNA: TGTGCCAGCAGCTTCCCTAGCGGACTCACAGATACGCAGTATTTT
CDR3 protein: CASSFPSGLTDTQYF

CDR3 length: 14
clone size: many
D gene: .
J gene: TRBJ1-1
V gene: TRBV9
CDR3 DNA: TGTGCCAGCAGCACAAGAGGGGAGAGCACTGAAGCTTTCTTT
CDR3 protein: CASSTRGESTEAFF

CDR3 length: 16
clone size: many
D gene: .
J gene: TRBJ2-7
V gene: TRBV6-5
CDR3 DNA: TGTGCCAGCAGTTACTCTTCCCGGGGCCTTTCCTACGAGCAGTACTTC
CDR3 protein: CASSYSSRGLSYEQYF

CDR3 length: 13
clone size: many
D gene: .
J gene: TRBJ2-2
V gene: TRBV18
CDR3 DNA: TGTGCCAGCTCCCCCTTCGAGACCGGGGAGCTGTTTTTT
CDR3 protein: CASSPFETGELFF

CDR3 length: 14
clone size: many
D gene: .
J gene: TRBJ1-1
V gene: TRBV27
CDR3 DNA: TGTGCCAGCAGTTCTTGGACAGCCAACACTGAAGCTTTCTTT
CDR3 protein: CASSSWTANTEAFF

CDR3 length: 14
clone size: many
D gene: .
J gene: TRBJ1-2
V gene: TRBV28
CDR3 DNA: TGTGCCACACCCTTGCGGGGCACCTTGGAAGGCTACACCTTC
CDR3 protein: CATPLRGTLEGYTF

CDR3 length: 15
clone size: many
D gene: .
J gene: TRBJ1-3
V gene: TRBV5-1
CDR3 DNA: TGCGCCAGCAGCTTAGGTGGGGCTTCTGGAAACACCATATATTTT
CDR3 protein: CASSLGGASGNTIYF

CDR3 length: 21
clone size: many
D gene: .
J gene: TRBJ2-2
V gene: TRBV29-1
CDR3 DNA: TGCAGCGTCGCGGGACCGGAAACCCGGGACAGAAGATTCGCGAACACCGGGGAGCTGTTTTTT
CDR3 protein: CSVAGPETRDRRFANTGELFF

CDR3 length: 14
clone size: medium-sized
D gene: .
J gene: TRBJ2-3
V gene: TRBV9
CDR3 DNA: TGTGCCAGCAGCGCTCTCATTACTTGGGATACGCAGTATTTT
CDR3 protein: CASSALITWDTQYF

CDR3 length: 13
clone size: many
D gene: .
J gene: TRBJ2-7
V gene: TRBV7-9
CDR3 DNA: TGTGCCAGCAGCTTAACGGTGCAAAACGAGCAGTACTTC
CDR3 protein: CASSLTVQNEQYF

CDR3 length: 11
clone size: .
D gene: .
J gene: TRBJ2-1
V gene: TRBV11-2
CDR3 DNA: TGTGCCAGCAGCTTAGACAGGGGGCAGTTCTTC
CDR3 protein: CASSLDRGQFF

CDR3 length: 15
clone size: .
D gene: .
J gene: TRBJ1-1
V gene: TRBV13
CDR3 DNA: TGTGCCAGCAGCTATACAGGGTACGGAGGCACTGAAGCTTTCTTT
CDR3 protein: CASSYTGYGGTEAFF

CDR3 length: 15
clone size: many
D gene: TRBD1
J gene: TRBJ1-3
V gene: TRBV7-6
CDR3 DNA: TGTGCCAGCAGCTTAGCAGGGGGCTTTGGAAACACCATATATTTT
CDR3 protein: CASSLAGGFGNTIYF

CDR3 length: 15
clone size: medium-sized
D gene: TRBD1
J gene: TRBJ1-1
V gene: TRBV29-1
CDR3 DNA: TGCAGCGCATCTTCAGCGGGACACAGGGGGTCGACTTCCTTCTTT
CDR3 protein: CSASSAGHRGSTSFF

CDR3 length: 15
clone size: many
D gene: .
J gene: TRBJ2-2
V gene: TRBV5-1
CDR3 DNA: TGCGCCAGCAGCTTCTCGGGACAAAACACCGGGGAGCTGTTTTTT
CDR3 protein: CASSFSGQNTGELFF